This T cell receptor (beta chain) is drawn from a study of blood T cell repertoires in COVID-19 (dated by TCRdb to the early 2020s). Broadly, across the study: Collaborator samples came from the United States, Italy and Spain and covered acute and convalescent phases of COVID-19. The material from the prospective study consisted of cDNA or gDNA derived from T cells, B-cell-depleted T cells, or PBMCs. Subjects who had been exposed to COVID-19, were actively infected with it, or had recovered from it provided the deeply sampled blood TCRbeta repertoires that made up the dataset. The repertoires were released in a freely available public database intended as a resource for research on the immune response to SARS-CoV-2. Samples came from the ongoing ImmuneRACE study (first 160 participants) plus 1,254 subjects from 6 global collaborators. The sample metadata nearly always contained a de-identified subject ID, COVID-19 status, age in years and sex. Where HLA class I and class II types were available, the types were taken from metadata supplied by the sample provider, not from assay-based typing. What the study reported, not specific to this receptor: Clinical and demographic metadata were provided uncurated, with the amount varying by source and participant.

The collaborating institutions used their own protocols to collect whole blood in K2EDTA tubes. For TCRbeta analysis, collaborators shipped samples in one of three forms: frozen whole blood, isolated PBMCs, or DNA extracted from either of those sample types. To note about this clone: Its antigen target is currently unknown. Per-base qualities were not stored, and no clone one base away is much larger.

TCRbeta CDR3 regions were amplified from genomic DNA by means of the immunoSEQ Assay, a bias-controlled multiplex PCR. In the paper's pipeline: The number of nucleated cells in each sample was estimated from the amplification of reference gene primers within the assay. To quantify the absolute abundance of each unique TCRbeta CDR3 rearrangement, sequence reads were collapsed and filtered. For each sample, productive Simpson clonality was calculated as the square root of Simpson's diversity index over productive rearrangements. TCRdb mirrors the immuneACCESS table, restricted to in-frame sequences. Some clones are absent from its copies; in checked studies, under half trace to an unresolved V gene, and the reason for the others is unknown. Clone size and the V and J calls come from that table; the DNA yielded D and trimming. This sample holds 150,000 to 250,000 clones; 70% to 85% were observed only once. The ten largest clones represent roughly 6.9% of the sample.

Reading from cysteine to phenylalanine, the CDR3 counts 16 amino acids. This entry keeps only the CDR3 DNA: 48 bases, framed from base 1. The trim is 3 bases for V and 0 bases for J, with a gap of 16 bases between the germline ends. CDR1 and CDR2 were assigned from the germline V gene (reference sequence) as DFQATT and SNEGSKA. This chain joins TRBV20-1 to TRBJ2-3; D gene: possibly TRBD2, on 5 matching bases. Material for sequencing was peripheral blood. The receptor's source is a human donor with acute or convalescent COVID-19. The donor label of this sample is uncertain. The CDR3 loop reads CSASKRRDPSTDTQYF. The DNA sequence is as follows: TGCAGTGCTAGTAAAAGACGGGATCCTAGCACAGATACGCAGTATTTT.